This T cell receptor beta chain was found in a study of cytomegalovirus exposure and HLA in healthy donors. The J segment lost 10 bases and the V segment lost 4 bases, leaving 16 bases of the junction unmatched. The CDR3 extends over 16 amino acids. CDR1 and CDR2 (germline): SGHRS, YFSETQ. A note on this clone: Antigen specificity is unknown.

The study ran its PCR with 60 Vbeta and 13 Jbeta primers. The method was immunoSEQ multiplex PCR; TCRdb's version includes in-frame clones alone and lacks a portion of them. Among around 67,000 clones listed, roughly 80% were seen once. Whole-study results and caveats: The study put under 200 TCR beta chains on its list as cytomegalovirus-associated. Reports indicated that the classifier achieved high specificity and sensitivity in diagnosing cytomegalovirus status. Presence/absence analyses took donor sequencing depth as roughly uniform.

The V and J genes are TRBV5-1 and TRBJ2-1; 8 bases fit TRBD2. The TCR comes from a woman aged 25 to 39 in good health and CMV-seropositive. The material sequenced was PBMCs. CDR3 amino acids: CASSPLSGLAGVEQFF. Written as DNA, the CDR3 is TGCGCCAGCAGCCCTCTATCGGGGCTAGCGGGTGTAGAGCAGTTCTTC.